The rows below give T cell receptor beta chains drawn from one sample of a study of molecular identifiers for immune sequencing clone quantification. TCRdb re-called the PCR reads with MiXCR, one entry per CDR3 protein. The sample lists around 460,000 distinct CDR3 sequences; around 23% were seen once. The sequenced sample consisted of naive CD8+ T cells from blood, with Jurkat cell RNA spiked in. Receptors were obtained from a human donor in good health. Some libraries in this study had Jurkat cell RNA spiked in. Both conserved end residues are part of each CDR3. Part of the rows lack a size; the others show once, few, many or a class for expanded clones.

v_call	clone_size	j_call	cdr3_aa
TRBV19	.	TRBJ1-1	CASSPALGTEAFF
TRBV27	many	TRBJ2-7	CASGPGRDPLVEQYF
TRBV12-3/TRBV12-4	few	TRBJ1-3	CASSPTGPAVSGNTIYF
TRBV19	.	TRBJ1-5	CASTDYSYSSQPQHF
TRBV30	few	TRBJ2-4	CAWSVILAGRFKNIQYF
TRBV4-3	many	TRBJ1-5	CASSQGISNQPQHF
TRBV6-2/TRBV6-3	many	TRBJ1-5	CASSYVIGLPQPQHF
TRBV2	.	TRBJ2-5	CASSPTGEQETQYF
TRBV29-1	few	TRBJ2-7	CSVGQGGLYNSGFYEQYF
TRBV7-2	many	TRBJ1-5	CASSLWSNQPQHF
TRBV7-2	few	TRBJ2-2	CASSEPSGGAGELFF
TRBV28	few	TRBJ1-3	CASSGRDRGRSGNTIYF
TRBV6-5	.	TRBJ1-1	CASSYSFGLRHTEAFF
TRBV28	many	TRBJ2-7	CASFTPGPLNEQYF
TRBV12-5	many	TRBJ1-1	CASGLEQGTEAFF
TRBV6-5	many	TRBJ2-2	CASSPGGGELFF
TRBV9	.	TRBJ2-5	CASSVGAGGLETQNF
TRBV7-9	.	TRBJ2-1	CASSSHSSYNEPFF
TRBV5-1	many	TRBJ2-5	CASSLEIDGGLAGMQETQYF
TRBV23-1	many	TRBJ2-7	CASTYPTGNYSYEQYF
TRBV29-1	few	TRBJ2-5	CSVGFLNDDRLGTQYF
TRBV7-9	many	TRBJ1-1	CASRRGGTEAFF
TRBV19	.	TRBJ1-1	CASSLGQGLAENTEAFF
TRBV12-3/TRBV12-4	.	TRBJ2-1	CASSFWENNEQFF
TRBV19	few	TRBJ2-7	CASSTGLLGEQYF
TRBV12-3/TRBV12-4	few	TRBJ2-5	CASSLIRGEETQYF
TRBV12-3/TRBV12-4	many	TRBJ2-7	CASSLSRRYEQYF
TRBV7-6	few	TRBJ2-3	CASSPGLAGGRGTDTQYF
TRBV5-4	many	TRBJ1-1	CASSPARGDEAFF
TRBV4-1	.	TRBJ1-6	CASSQDRATDSPLHF
TRBV11-2	.	TRBJ2-5	CASSPGLGLETQYF
TRBV7-9	.	TRBJ2-2	CASSLRDRGHTGELFF
TRBV20-1	.	TRBJ1-3	CSATGRRSGNTIYF
TRBV5-6	many	TRBJ1-1	CASSVGTGRMITEAFF
TRBV7-6	.	TRBJ2-2	CANSLAGLAGANTGELFF
TRBV20-1	many	TRBJ2-7	CSAKDYSYEQYF
TRBV6-2/TRBV6-3	.	TRBJ2-2	CASNQATGELFF
TRBV5-6	many	TRBJ2-4	CASSLPSRTDIQYF
TRBV6-8	few	TRBJ2-3	CASILRDRGTHGTDTQYF
TRBV13	.	TRBJ2-7	CASSYDGQGIEEQYF
TRBV7-2	.	TRBJ1-6	CASSLGSLEGVKDSPLHF
TRBV6-5	.	TRBJ2-2	CASSTGAGGPGELFF
TRBV5-1	.	TRBJ2-7	CASSLSRLAGAVQYF
TRBV4-3	.	TRBJ2-7	CASSQELGDSYEQYF
TRBV7-9	few	TRBJ1-1	CASSNRDRGLDEAFF
TRBV6-2/TRBV6-3	few	TRBJ2-7	CASSYGYLGMYF